This T cell receptor beta chain was obtained from a study of cytomegalovirus exposure and HLA in healthy donors. Study-wide results and caveats: A later analysis linked a missense variant in DCLRE1C to the trimming of TCR beta V and J genes. There were under 200 TCR beta chains listed as cytomegalovirus-associated. By a later analysis, the bulk of CMV-associated TCR beta chains appeared HLA-restricted.

For this clone: Its antigen is unknown.

Germline-derived CDR1 and CDR2 are DFQATT and SNEGSKA (reference sequence). The CDR3 consists of 11 residues. It was with 60 Vbeta and 13 Jbeta primers that the PCR ran. Data came from immunoSEQ multiplex PCR; TCRdb stores just in-frame clones and leaves some out. The data hold 110,000 to 150,000 clones, with 65% to 85% observed a single time. This sequence originates from a woman aged 40 to 50 in good health and CMV-seropositive. Sequencing used PBMCs. This chain uses TRBV20-1 with TRBJ2-1, with D possibly TRBD2 on 5 matching bases. CDR3 loop: CTLLGSNEQFF. CDR3 bases: TGCACGCTCTTGGGGAGCAATGAGCAGTTCTTC.